The 2 T cell receptor beta chains given below trace back to one sample, sequenced in a study of T-cell reconstitution after alpha-beta-depleted transplantation in children. Unique molecular identifiers tagged the TCRbeta library. TCRdb reprocessed the PCR reads with MiXCR, giving one entry per CDR3 protein. Found here are 700,000 to 950,000 distinct CDR3 sequences, around 15% of them singletons; the top ten hold approximately 5%. Sequencing was performed on PBMCs, mostly from graft donor cells, taken 360 days after TCRalphabeta/CD19-depleted stem cell transplant. Receptor source: a male patient aged 10 to 17 who had a stem cell transplant for acute lymphoblastic leukemia, so the T cells may come from the graft donor.

This clonotype showed up just a few times. This chain connects TRBV13 to TRBJ2-5, with a possible D match to TRBD1 (7 bases). Germline V gene data show CDR1 as PRHDT and CDR2 as FYEKMQ (reference sequence). V gave up 4 bases and J gave up 0 bases, with 15 bases separating them. The CDR3 runs 16 residues. DNA for the CDR3: TGTGCCAGCAGCTCAGGACAGGAGGGAAACCAAGAGACCCAGTACTTC. It specifies CASSSGQEGNQETQYF.

The chain carries TRBV7-9 and TRBJ1-5; 8 bases agree with TRBD1. Germline CDR1 and CDR2: SEHNR and FQNEAQ (reference sequence). The CDR3 is 13 amino acids. Trimming took 5 bases from V and 7 from J; bases not matched to a gene: 4. The CDR3 DNA reads as TGTGCCAGCAGCGGCAGGGGGCAACAGCCCCAGCATTTT. This gives the protein CASSGRGQQPQHF.